The sequence of this T cell receptor beta chain was determined in a study of shared clonotypes between healthy human individuals. Replicate PCRs from sorted subsets contained around 200 ng DNA, which is roughly 30,000 T cell genomes. The repertoire was sequenced with immunoSEQ multiplex PCR; TCRdb's copy has only in-frame clones and lacks some. Of millions of clones detected, roughly 95% appear once; the ten largest clones hold 0.9% to 1.3%. This clone was seen once. Naive CD8 cells, CD45RO-negative and positively selected for CCR7, excluded terminally differentiated effector memory CD45RA+ cells. Input material: naive CD8+ T cells sorted from blood. The clonotype was recovered from a man younger than 35 in good health.

The CDR3 sequence is CASSDYHRGYEQYF. The CDR3 bases are TGTGCCAGCAGTGATTATCACAGGGGATACGAGCAGTACTTC. This chain connects TRBV2 to TRBJ2-7; 7 bases fit TRBD1. Trimming at V came to 3 bases and at J to 4 bases, leaving 6 bases not matched to a gene. Per the germline V gene, CDR1 is SNHLY and CDR2 is FYNNEI. The CDR3 contains 14 residues.